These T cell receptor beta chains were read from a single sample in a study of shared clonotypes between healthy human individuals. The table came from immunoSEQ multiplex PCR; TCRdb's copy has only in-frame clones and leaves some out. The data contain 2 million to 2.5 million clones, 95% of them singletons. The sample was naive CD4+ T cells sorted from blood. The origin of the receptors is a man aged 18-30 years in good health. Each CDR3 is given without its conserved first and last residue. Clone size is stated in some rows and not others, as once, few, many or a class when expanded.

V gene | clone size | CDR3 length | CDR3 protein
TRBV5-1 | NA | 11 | ASSTGDRGTQH
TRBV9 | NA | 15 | ASSVAATSRFVYEQY
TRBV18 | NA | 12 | ASSPPGDKNIQY
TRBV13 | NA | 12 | ASSSSGLAREQY
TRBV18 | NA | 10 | ASSPDYNEQF
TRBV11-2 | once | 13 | ASRRQFSYNSPLH
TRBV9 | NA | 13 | ASKPTGQDNQPQH
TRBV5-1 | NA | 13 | ASSLEGTTFYEQY
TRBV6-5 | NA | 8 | ASTRNGAF
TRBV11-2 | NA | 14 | ASSLVGGSISDTQY
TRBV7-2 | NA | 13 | ASSLGGFDSYEQY
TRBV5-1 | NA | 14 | ASSLLTTGLNNEQF
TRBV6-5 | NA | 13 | ASSYGRGGQETQY
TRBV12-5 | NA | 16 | ASGLVESKGDRGRVQY
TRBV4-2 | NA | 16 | ASSQDLAGGSGANVLT
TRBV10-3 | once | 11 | AINFRLGTEAF
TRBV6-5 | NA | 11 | ASSYGAPGTLH
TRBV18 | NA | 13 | ASSPGIDRNEKLF
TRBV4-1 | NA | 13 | ASSEPGANSYEQY
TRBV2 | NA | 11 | ASNERGPYEQY
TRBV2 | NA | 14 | ASSGSLAGVRNEQF
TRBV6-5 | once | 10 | ASRDGADTQY
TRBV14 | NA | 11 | ASSQAQLYGYT
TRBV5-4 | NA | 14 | ASSLASGRLQETQY
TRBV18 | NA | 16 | ASSPKTQTFSGANVLT
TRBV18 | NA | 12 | ASSPGQERETQY
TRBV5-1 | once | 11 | ASRPTGTDTQY
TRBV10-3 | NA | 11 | AIQPGGTGELF
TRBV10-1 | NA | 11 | ASSEAGPDTQY
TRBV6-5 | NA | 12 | ASSYSRVAYGYT
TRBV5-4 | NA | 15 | ASSLFSGGASYNEQF
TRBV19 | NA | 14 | ASTGTQAATNEKLF
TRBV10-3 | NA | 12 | AISELTGNTEAF
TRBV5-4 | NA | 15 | ASNVMGANQGGTEAF
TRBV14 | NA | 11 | ASSRGTGVPQY
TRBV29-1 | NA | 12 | SVEETGSGNTIY